One and the same sample provided the 3 T cell receptor beta chains below, sequenced in a study of blood T cell repertoires in COVID-19. TCRdb's table, derived via immunoSEQ multiplex PCR, lists solely in-frame clones and lacks some. The table records about 200,000 clones, about three quarters of them present only once. The sequenced material came from peripheral blood. These receptors originate from a woman over 75 with active or convalescent COVID-19.

The gene calls are TRBV7-9 and TRBJ2-7; D uncertain. The CDR3 loop spans 12 amino acids. V shed 4 bases and J shed 2 bases, with 6 bases lying between them. Germline CDR1 and CDR2: SEHNR and FQNEAQ (reference sequence). CDR3 amino acids: CASSYNAYEQYF. DNA for the CDR3: TGTGCCAGCAGCTACAACGCCTACGAGCAGTACTTC.

This clone was detected a few times. The chain couples TRBV2 to TRBJ2-3; 7 positions match TRBD2. Germline trimming cut 5 bases from V and 5 bases from J; bases unmatched to any gene: 4. The germline CDR1 and CDR2 sequences are SNHLY and FYNNEI. The CDR3 loop spans 13 amino acids. The CDR3 sequence is CASSPGLVDTQYF. The CDR3 region has the DNA TGTGCCAGCAGTCCCGGACTAGTAGATACGCAGTATTTT.

The chain combines TRBV19 with TRBJ1-2, with D possibly matching TRBD1 (6 bases). V shed 4 bases and J shed 3 bases, with 24 bases lying between them. Germline lookup yields CDR1 LNHDA and CDR2 SQIVND (reference sequence). This CDR3 spans 18 amino acids. The CDR3 region is CASSTNRALTGADYGYTF. In DNA, the CDR3 is TGTGCCAGTAGTACAAACAGAGCCCTGACAGGTGCGGACTATGGCTACACCTTC. The variable domain in full, completed from reference TRBV19 and TRBJ1-2, reads DGGITQSPKYLFRKEGQNVTLSCEQNLNHDAMYWYRQDPGQGLRLIYYSQIVNDFQKGDIAEGYSVSREKKESFPLTVTSAQKNPTAFYLCASSTNRALTGADYGYTFGSGTRLTVV.